The following is a TCR beta chain sequence with its context. Its cognate antigen is unknown. The CDR3 has 14 amino acids. Between the trimmed V and J ends, which lost 0 bases and 0 bases, there was a span of 6 bases. CDR1 is LGHNA and CDR2 is YNFKEQ in the germline V gene. This specimen comes from a study of T cell responses to AZD1222 COVID-19 vaccine. On the study more broadly: Some second doses came at about 4 weeks and others at about 12 weeks; these were pooled.

Libraries were prepared by immunoSEQ multiplex PCR; TCRdb keeps only in-frame clonotypes and omits some of them. The sample records some 150,000 clones, around 89% being singletons. Study-wide findings and caveats: The study identified only 6 or 7 AZD1222 recipients as seropositive at baseline. Clonal diversity was possibly underestimated; the donors were predominantly white British and more often female. The reported proportion of spike-specific TCRs targeting unmutated variant regions was nearly half.

The chain combines TRBV4-2 with TRBJ2-7; perhaps TRBD2 as D (5 bases). The specimen comprised peripheral blood, sampled on day 0 of AZD1222 vaccination. The TCR comes from an adult in good health. The chain's CDR3 is CASSQDGSSYEQYF. The CDR3 DNA is TGTGCCAGCAGCCAAGATGGGAGCTCCTACGAGCAGTACTTC.